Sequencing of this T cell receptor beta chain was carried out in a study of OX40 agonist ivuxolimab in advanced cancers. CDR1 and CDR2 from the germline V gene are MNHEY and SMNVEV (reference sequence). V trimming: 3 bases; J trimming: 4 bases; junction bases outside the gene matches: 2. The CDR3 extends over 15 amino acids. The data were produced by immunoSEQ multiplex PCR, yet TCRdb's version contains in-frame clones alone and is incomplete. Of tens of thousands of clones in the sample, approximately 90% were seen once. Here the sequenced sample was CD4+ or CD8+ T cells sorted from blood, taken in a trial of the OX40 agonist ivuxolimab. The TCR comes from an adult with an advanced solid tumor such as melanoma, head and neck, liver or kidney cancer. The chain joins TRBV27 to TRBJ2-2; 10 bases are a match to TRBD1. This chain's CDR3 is CASSFGTGVTGELFF. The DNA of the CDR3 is TGTGCCAGCAGTTTTGGGACAGGGGTCACCGGGGAGCTGTTTTTT.